This T cell receptor (beta chain) was found in a study of T-cell reconstitution after alpha-beta-depleted transplantation in children (dated by TCRdb to the mid-2010s). Describing the broader study: Using TCR repertoire profiling, the study quantitatively followed how T-cell immune reconstitution unfolded in children after TCRalphabeta/CD19-depleted allogeneic hematopoietic cell transplantation.

The treatment or condition tag for this specimen amounts to: allogeneic hematopoietic cell transplantation with graft depleted of TCRalphabeta T cells and CD19 B cells. TCRalphabeta/CD19-depleted allogeneic hematopoietic cell grafts were given to the transplant recipients, all of whom were children. Libraries came from PCR. The sequencer was an Illumina HiSeq 2500. Molecular barcoding was employed in the preparation of TCR libraries, with unique molecular identifiers being used to normalize TCRbeta repertoire quantification. TCRdb took the public reads, trimmed them with fastp at Q25, ran MiXCR for clone calling and kept in-frame beta chains. Under each unique CDR3 protein, matching rows form one entry showing the most common genes and DNA. In all, the sample holds hundreds of thousands of distinct CDR3 sequences, and roughly 25% of those were seen once. The ten largest clonotypes hold 4.8% of the sample.

General study outcomes and caveats: Over subsequent months, a decline in hyperexpanded clone frequencies was noted, and after one year, T-cell counts and TCRbeta diversity were mostly ascribed to newly produced T cells. In some patients, the high TCRbeta diversity seen at day 60 was put down to recipient T cells and intrathymic progenitors that had survived conditioning. The apparently early recovery of alphabetaT-cell counts about two months after transplant reportedly depended on only several hundred rapidly expanded clones that came from non-depleted graft cells.

This clonotype is a singleton in its sample. There is no known antigen for this receptor. It has no much larger one-base neighbor in the sample; base qualities were not kept. According to the germline V gene, CDR1 reads SGHVS and CDR2 reads FNYEAQ. Its CDR3 holds 19 amino acids, cysteine through phenylalanine. CDR3 DNA is the only sequence kept; it has 57 bases, read in frame from the first base. Trimming at the junction amounts to 1 base on V and 2 bases on J, and the germline ends lie 21 bases apart. The specimen was PBMCs, mostly from graft donor cells, collected 360 days after TCRalphabeta/CD19-depleted stem cell transplant. The sequence derives from a female patient aged 2 to 10 who had a stem cell transplant for congenital amegakaryocytic thrombocytopenia, so the T cells may come from the graft donor. Recombination connected TRBV7-6 to TRBJ2-1; the D gene is possibly TRBD1, with 6 bases matching. The CDR3 reads as follows: CASSLVFSYSRDTYNEQFF. DNA sequence: TGTGCCAGCAGCTTAGTTTTCTCATACTCCAGGGACACCTACAATGAGCAGTTCTTC.